These 2 T cell receptor beta chains were sequenced from one sample in a study of blood T cell repertoires in COVID-19. Profiling relied on immunoSEQ multiplex PCR, and the TCRdb table lists in-frame clones only, not all of them. The table lists 20,000 to 25,000 clones, about 91% of them singletons, with roughly 7.4% in the top ten. Specimen: peripheral blood. The receptor set was obtained from a man between 65 and 85 years old with active COVID-19.

The chain has TRBV6-6 and TRBJ1-6, with D unresolved. The V gene's germline CDR1 is MNHNY and CDR2 SVGAGI (reference sequence). V was trimmed by 4 bases and J by 7 bases, leaving 8 bases between them. CDR3 length equals 13 residues. CDR3 coding DNA: TGTGCCAGCAGTTTCTCAGAGAATTCACCCCTCCACTTT. This codes for CASSFSENSPLHF.

This clone was observed a single time. CDR3: CASSINQGETQYF. The CDR3 DNA is TGTGCCAGTAGTATTAACCAGGGTGAGACCCAGTACTTC. The rearrangement links TRBV19 to TRBJ2-5; D is possibly TRBD1 (5 bases). This CDR3 has 13 amino acids. The V gene's germline CDR1 is LNHDA and CDR2 SQIVND (reference sequence). The germline V and J ends were trimmed by 3 bases and 5 bases, with 10 bases remaining between them.